This TCR beta chain was recorded in a study of CD8 T cells in ankylosing spondylitis. General study results and limits: Disease-linked clones bore a CD8+ phenotype and were relatively rare in peripheral blood. Seemingly characteristic of ankylosing spondylitis blood was a TCR beta motif consisting of 7 or 8 highly homologous variants.

As the method for making TCR beta libraries, quantitative 5'-RACE with molecular barcodes was used. TCRdb recomputed calls from the 5' RACE reads with MiXCR, one row per CDR3 protein. This table holds about 270,000 distinct CDR3 sequences, 30% to 35% found once. As for this clonotype: What it recognizes is unknown.

Losses at the gene ends were 4 bases for V and 1 base for J; bases not matched to a gene: 8. The CDR3 has 16 residues. Germline V gene sequence: CDR1 SGHRS, CDR2 YFSETQ. This chain connects TRBV5-1 to TRBJ2-1; TRBD2 matches at 7 bases. Material for sequencing was blood, either unsorted or a sorted T cell fraction (not recorded which). The sequence derives from a male donor with ankylosing spondylitis or in good health (not recorded which). The CDR3 loop reads CASSADLAASYNEQFF. The CDR3 DNA sequence: TGCGCCAGCAGCGCCGACCTAGCGGCATCCTACAATGAGCAGTTCTTC.